This T cell receptor beta chain was obtained from a study of identical twins. This clonotype was recorded a few times. As yet, its antigen is unknown. Study findings and constraints: Abundant beta clonotypes from cord blood had fewer insertions, unlike memory repertoires, which showed none. With beta out-of-frame sequences, excess sharing by twins was weaker. Invariant MAIT and iNKT cells may have partly biased zero-insertion analyses.

Template switching added a universal primer binding site, and final cDNA carried unique molecular identifiers. MiXCR, applied by TCRdb to the 5' RACE reads, yields one record per CDR3 protein. The sample consists of some 560,000 distinct CDR3 sequences, just under 10% of them appearing once. This CDR3 has 16 amino acids. The V gene's germline CDR1 is SGHDT and CDR2 YYEEEE. The V and J ends lost 0 bases and 2 bases, in that order; junction bases with no gene match: 6. The sample was also reused in another study, on yellow fever vaccine responses in identical twins.

This TCR was recovered from a woman aged 18-29 years in good health. Sequences were obtained from PBMCs. V usage is TRBV5-6 and J usage is TRBJ2-3, with 7 bases fitting TRBD2. The CDR3 nucleotides read TGTGCCAGCAGCTTGGCCTCGGCGGGAGTCACAGATACGCAGTATTTT. Translated: CASSLASAGVTDTQYF. Full variable domain (missing parts from reference TRBV5-6 and TRBJ2-3): DAGVTQSPTHLIKTRGQQVTLRCSPKSGHDTVSWYQQALGQGPQFIFQYYEEEERQRGNFPDRFSGHQFPNYSSELNVNALLLGDSALYLCASSLASAGVTDTQYFGPGTRLTVL.